One T cell receptor beta chain is described in this entry. This clone has a single count. Its antigen is unknown. One end of the junction fails to match germline, which may point to a read error. The library was prepared using the immunoSEQ multiplex PCR assay. Not all clones reach the TCRdb copy of this immuneACCESS table, which keeps in-frame sequences only. Checked studies attribute under half of the gap to unresolved V genes and leave the rest unexplained. For this sample the table gives tens of thousands of clones, of which about 95% were detected only once. Around 2.9% of the sample is held by the ten biggest clonotypes. This sample is part of a study of technical replicates of blood from a few donors (dated by TCRdb to 2015 to 2018). CDR1 MNHEY and CDR2 SVGAGI are derived from the germline V gene. Taken from cysteine to phenylalanine, the CDR3 has 15 residues. Just CDR3 DNA is preserved here, 45 bases in frame from base 1.

The sequence was obtained from a human donor in good health. Some clones in this sample may be carry-over from other donors' samples. In this chain, TRBV6-5 is recombined with TRBJ1-1; TRBD1 lines up with 9 middle nucleotides. Sequenced sample: PBMCs. The DNA sequence reads TGTGCCAGCTGTTACAACAGGGGGCTGGGGACTGAAGCTTTCTTT. The translation is CASCYNRGLGTEAFF.